Listed below are T cell receptor beta chains from one sample, sequenced in a study of blood T cell repertoires in COVID-19. The protocol was immunoSEQ multiplex PCR, while the TCRdb copy is restricted to in-frame clones and leaves out a portion. This table has roughly 250,000 clones, about 87% appearing once. The sample comprised peripheral blood. The receptors here all came from a woman in her forties with acute or convalescent COVID-19. The CDR3 runs from the conserved cysteine through the conserved F or W. D genes are given only for firm matches. Clone sizes are given selectively: once, few, many, or a class where the clone is expanded.

CASSRTSGVETQYF TGTGCCAGCTCACGGACTAGCGGGGTAGAGACCCAGTACTTC - TRBD2 TRBJ2-5 14 TRBV18
CSVEIGVGHYGYTF TGCAGCGTTGAGATAGGGGTGGGCCACTATGGCTACACCTTC once - TRBJ1-2 14 TRBV29-1
CASSRVTGGSSETQYF TGTGCCAGCAGCAGAGTGACGGGGGGCAGTTCGGAGACCCAGTACTTC - - TRBJ2-5 16 TRBV4-2
CASSPPVRGQNTEAFF TGTGCCAGCTCACCACCAGTAAGGGGTCAGAACACTGAAGCTTTCTTT - - TRBJ1-1 16 TRBV18
CASTEASSPISQETQYF TGTGCCAGCACCGAAGCCTCTAGCCCGATTTCCCAAGAGACCCAGTACTTC - - TRBJ2-5 17 TRBV11-2
CASSFRLNTEAFF TGTGCCAGCAGTTTTAGACTTAACACTGAAGCTTTCTTT - - TRBJ1-1 13 TRBV12-3/TRBV12-4
CASHTGTLVTVSEAFF TGTGCCAGTCATACAGGGACCCTCGTAACCGTTTCCGAAGCTTTCTTT - - TRBJ1-1 16 TRBV19
CASSPLAGEKLFF TGTGCCAGCAGCCCCCTGGCAGGTGAAAAACTGTTTTTT - - TRBJ1-4 13 TRBV7-6
CASTRGNTGELFF TGTGCCAGCACGCGGGGGAACACCGGGGAGCTGTTTTTT - - TRBJ2-2 13 TRBV2
CASSLLGADNEQFF TGTGCCAGCAGCCTATTGGGTGCGGACAATGAGCAGTTCTTC - - TRBJ2-1 14 TRBV4-2
CASKRTRYGYTF TGTGCCAGCAAGAGGACACGGTATGGCTACACCTTC - - TRBJ1-2 12 TRBV28
CASSQAPDRNQPQHF TGTGCCAGCAGCCAAGCTCCGGACAGGAATCAGCCCCAGCATTTT - TRBD1 TRBJ1-5 15 TRBV3-1/TRBV3-2
CASSFPTLGLAETSTDTQYF TGCGCCAGCAGCTTCCCCACCTTGGGACTAGCGGAAACTAGCACAGATACGCAGTATTTT - TRBD2 TRBJ2-3 20 TRBV5-1
CASSEAGNPPLHF TGTGCCAGCAGCGAGGCGGGGAATCCACCCCTCCACTTT - - TRBJ1-6 13 TRBV25-1
CASSTGLGARETQYF TGTGCCAGCAGTACGGGACTAGGGGCCCGAGAGACCCAGTACTTC - TRBD2 TRBJ2-5 15 TRBV6-5
CASSKGQGARGYTF TGTGCCAGTAGTAAAGGACAGGGGGCGCGAGGCTACACCTTC - TRBD1 TRBJ1-2 14 TRBV19
CASGFGRGRLGETQYF TGTGCTAGTGGTTTCGGCAGGGGACGACTGGGGGAGACCCAGTACTTC - - TRBJ2-5 16 TRBV12-5
CASSYGSGSGNTIYF TGTGCCAGCAGTTACGGATCGGGCTCTGGAAACACCATATATTTT - - TRBJ1-3 15 TRBV6-5
CASSTQGGVGQPQHF TGTGCCAGTAGTACACAGGGTGGGGTCGGTCAGCCCCAGCATTTT - - TRBJ1-5 15 TRBV19
CATSRDRGSSGNTIYF TGTGCCACCAGCAGAGACAGGGGAAGCTCTGGAAACACCATATATTTT once - TRBJ1-3 16 TRBV15
CASKTHGIAGGQETQYF TGCGCCAGCAAGACTCACGGGATAGCGGGGGGGCAAGAGACCCAGTACTTC - TRBD2 TRBJ2-5 17 TRBV5-1
CASSPQVGRNEKLFF TGTGCCAGTAGTCCGCAGGTGGGGCGGAACGAAAAACTGTTTTTT - - TRBJ1-4 15 TRBV19
CASSPRTYRRTGANVLTF TGTGCCAGCAGCCCCAGGACATATAGGCGGACTGGGGCCAACGTCCTGACTTTC - - TRBJ2-6 18 TRBV5-8
CASSMTSGAVDTQYF TGTGCCAGCAGTATGACTAGCGGGGCGGTAGATACGCAGTATTTT - TRBD2 TRBJ2-3 15 TRBV5-8
CASTPGRGGGTEAFF TGTGCCAGCACCCCGGGGAGGGGCGGGGGCACTGAAGCTTTCTTT - - TRBJ1-1 15 TRBV7-9
CASIGRGPQETQYF TGTGCCAGCATAGGGAGGGGACCCCAAGAGACCCAGTACTTC - TRBD2 TRBJ2-5 14 TRBV25-1
CASGLEPHSGGGETQYF TGTGCTAGTGGTTTGGAACCCCATAGCGGGGGGGGAGAGACCCAGTACTTC - TRBD2 TRBJ2-5 17 TRBV12-5
CASRGVRDYTEAFF TGTGCCAGCAGGGGAGTGAGGGATTACACTGAAGCTTTCTTT - - TRBJ1-1 14 TRBV25-1
CASSTGVGANVLTF TGTGCCAGCAGTACAGGGGTTGGGGCCAACGTCCTGACTTTC - TRBD1 TRBJ2-6 14 TRBV6-6
CASGTGDNYGYTF TGTGCCAGTGGGACAGGAGATAACTATGGCTACACCTTC - TRBD1 TRBJ1-2 13 TRBV2
CASSSRGTGWDEKLFF TGTGCCAGCAGCTCCCGGGGAACAGGGTGGGATGAAAAACTGTTTTTT - - TRBJ1-4 16 TRBV5-4
CASGLPGVPEAFF TGTGCTAGTGGTTTGCCGGGGGTCCCTGAAGCTTTCTTT - - TRBJ1-1 13 TRBV12-5
CASRGGGGPLEKLFF TGTGCCAGCAGGGGTGGGGGAGGCCCTCTTGAAAAACTGTTTTTT - - TRBJ1-4 15 TRBV2
CASSGVQGRPEAFF TGTGCCAGCAGCGGCGTACAGGGACGTCCTGAAGCTTTCTTT - - TRBJ1-1 14 TRBV9
CASSYSNELGGGYTF TGTGCCAGCAGTTACTCGAATGAATTAGGGGGCGGCTACACCTTC - TRBD1 TRBJ1-2 15 TRBV6-5
CASSDITGSGNTIYF TGTGCCAGCAGTGATATCACAGGGAGTGGAAACACCATATATTTT - - TRBJ1-3 15 TRBV9
CASSLGRIHSPLHF TGTGCCAGCAGTTTAGGCAGGATTCATTCACCCCTCCACTTT few - TRBJ1-6 14 TRBV27
CSVVPLLDMNTEAFF TGCAGCGTTGTTCCGCTGCTAGATATGAACACTGAAGCTTTCTTT - - TRBJ1-1 15 TRBV29-1
CASTRSELQGRTEAFF TGTGCCAGCACCAGGTCGGAACTACAGGGGAGGACTGAAGCTTTCTTT - TRBD1 TRBJ1-1 16 TRBV2
CASSLPTGGSFGGYTF TGTGCCAGCAGTTTACCGACAGGGGGCTCCTTCGGTGGCTACACCTTC - TRBD1 TRBJ1-2 16 TRBV28
CASSVQGTGANVLTF TGTGCCAGTAGTGTACAGGGTACCGGGGCCAACGTCCTGACTTTC - - TRBJ2-6 15 TRBV19
CASSLNRVETQYF TGTGCCAGCAGTTTAAACAGGGTGGAGACCCAGTACTTC - - TRBJ2-5 13 TRBV12-3/TRBV12-4
CASSDGTGGNTEAFF TGTGCCAGCAGTGATGGTACAGGTGGGAACACTGAAGCTTTCTTT - - TRBJ1-1 15 TRBV6-1
CASSVRDRGYNEQFF TGTGCCAGCAGCGTCCGGGACAGGGGTTACAATGAGCAGTTCTTC - TRBD1 TRBJ2-1 15 TRBV9
CASSVGLAGGNEQFF TGTGCCAGCAGCGTAGGGCTAGCGGGGGGCAATGAGCAGTTCTTC - TRBD2 TRBJ2-1 15 TRBV9
CASSSGLHSGNTIYF TGTGCCAGCAGCTCCGGACTTCACTCTGGAAACACCATATATTTT - - TRBJ1-3 15 TRBV11-2
CASSSRDSYTDTQYF TGTGCCAGCAGCTCACGGGACAGTTACACAGATACGCAGTATTTT - TRBD1 TRBJ2-3 15 TRBV5-4
CATSDFGRANPKETQYF TGTGCCACCAGTGATTTTGGCAGGGCGAATCCAAAAGAGACCCAGTACTTC - - TRBJ2-5 17 TRBV24-1
CAWTKYGKETQYF TGTGCCTGGACTAAATATGGTAAAGAGACCCAGTACTTC - - TRBJ2-5 13 TRBV30
CASSITGSISIQYF TGTGCCAGTAGTATTACAGGGTCTATTAGCATTCAGTACTTC once - TRBJ2-4 14 TRBV19
CASSLLSNAQFF TGTGCCAGCAGCTTACTAAGCAATGCGCAGTTCTTC - - TRBJ2-1 12 TRBV7-9
CASSIGASGGLNTGELFF TGTGCCAGTAGTATAGGGGCTAGCGGGGGGCTGAACACCGGGGAGCTGTTTTTT - TRBD2 TRBJ2-2 18 TRBV19